A selection of T cell receptor beta chains follows, all from one sample in a study of shared clonotypes between healthy human individuals. Assay: immunoSEQ multiplex PCR; the TCRdb copy retains only in-frame clones and omits some. Of about 580,000 clones in the sample, 95% to 98% are singletons; the top ten hold 0.25% to 0.35%. What was sequenced was naive CD8+ T cells sorted from blood. These receptors were collected from a young man in good health. Each CDR3 is given with its conserved first and last residue. A D gene is named only where the DNA matches it firmly. Clone sizes are given selectively: once, few, many, or a class where the clone is expanded.

cdr3_aa cdr3_nt d_call v_call clone_size j_call
CASSLGTYEFYGYTF TGTGCCAGCAGCTTAGGTACTTATGAATTTTATGGCTACACCTTC . TRBV5-4 once TRBJ1-2
CASSGRELNYGYTF TGTGCCAGCAGCGGCAGAGAACTTAACTATGGCTACACCTTC . TRBV9 . TRBJ1-2
CASSYSQGAVGEQYF TGTGCCAGCAGTTACTCACAGGGGGCGGTGGGCGAGCAGTACTTC TRBD1 TRBV6-5 . TRBJ2-7
CASSQDGASETQYF TGCGCCAGCAGCCAAGATGGGGCGTCGGAGACCCAGTACTTC . TRBV4-3 . TRBJ2-5
CASSHRLDRGLGGELFF TGTGCCAGCAGTCACCGTCTCGACAGGGGGTTAGGCGGGGAGCTGTTTTTT TRBD1 TRBV7-9 . TRBJ2-2
CASSITTGDDEQFF TGTGCCAGCTCAATAACCACAGGGGACGATGAGCAGTTCTTC TRBD1 TRBV18 . TRBJ2-1
CASSLYNGEGMQFF TGCGCCAGCAGCCTATACAATGGGGAGGGTATGCAGTTCTTC TRBD2 TRBV4-1 once TRBJ2-1
CASLHLRRGYEQYF TGTGCCAGTCTACATCTTCGGCGGGGCTACGAGCAGTACTTC . TRBV7-2 . TRBJ2-7
CASSFGPNEQFF TGTGCCAGCAGCTTTGGACCCAATGAGCAGTTCTTC . TRBV7-3 . TRBJ2-1
CASMIAANTGELFF TGTGCCAGCATGATCGCAGCGAACACCGGGGAGCTGTTTTTT . TRBV2 . TRBJ2-2
CASSSTAAANYGYTF TGTGCCAGCAGTTCCACAGCTGCAGCTAACTATGGCTACACCTTC . TRBV6-6 . TRBJ1-2
CASSLGRTNQPQHF TGTGCCAGCAGCTTGGGGAGAACAAATCAGCCCCAGCATTTT . TRBV7-9 . TRBJ1-5
CASSPHGTGAPNTGELFF TGTGCCAGCAGCCCCCACGGGACAGGGGCCCCCAACACCGGGGAGCTGTTTTTT TRBD1 TRBV9 . TRBJ2-2
CASRQTSGMADTQYF TGTGCCAGCAGACAGACTAGCGGGATGGCAGATACGCAGTATTTT TRBD2 TRBV2 once TRBJ2-3
CASGPQTWTGDDSDGYTF TGTGCCAGCGGGCCCCAGACTTGGACAGGGGATGACTCAGATGGCTACACCTTC TRBD1 TRBV27 . TRBJ1-2
CSVEWRVYNEQFF TGCAGCGTTGAGTGGCGGGTCTACAATGAGCAGTTCTTC . TRBV29-1 . TRBJ2-1
CASSSVSLGIYEQYF TGTGCCAGCAGCTCAGTGTCGTTGGGCATCTACGAGCAGTACTTC . TRBV11-2 . TRBJ2-7
CASSSIGEQYF TGTGCCAGCAGTTCCATCGGGGAGCAGTACTTC . TRBV6-5 . TRBJ2-7
CASSYPQGGSEETQYF TGTGCCAGCTCATACCCGCAAGGGGGCTCGGAAGAGACCCAGTACTTC TRBD1 TRBV18 . TRBJ2-5
CASSYVGGNGYTF TGTGCCAGCAGTTACGTCGGGGGGAATGGCTACACCTTC . TRBV6-5 . TRBJ1-2
CASSLAPGQGAHNEQFF TGTGCCAGCAGCTTGGCCCCGGGACAGGGGGCCCACAATGAGCAGTTCTTC TRBD1 TRBV5-4 . TRBJ2-1
CASSTPAGTYEQYF TGCGCCAGCAGTACTCCAGCGGGGACCTACGAGCAGTACTTC TRBD2 TRBV10-2 . TRBJ2-7
CASSLARTGHNEQFF TGTGCCAGCAGCTTGGCAAGGACAGGGCACAATGAGCAGTTCTTC TRBD1 TRBV5-4 . TRBJ2-1
CASSLWVGPTEAFF TGTGCCAGCAGCTTATGGGTGGGTCCCACTGAAGCTTTCTTT . TRBV7-2 . TRBJ1-1
CASSRETQETQYF TGCGCCAGCAGTCGGGAGACCCAAGAGACCCAGTACTTC . TRBV5-1 . TRBJ2-5
CASSGLAGMVQFF TGTGCCAGCAGCGGACTAGCGGGAATGGTGCAGTTCTTC TRBD2 TRBV9 . TRBJ2-1
CASSQDYNEQFF TGTGCCAGCAGTCAGGACTACAATGAGCAGTTCTTC . TRBV6-5 . TRBJ2-1
CASSLSGYRTDTQYF TGTGCCAGCAGTTTAAGCGGCTACCGCACAGATACGCAGTATTTT . TRBV27 . TRBJ2-3
CASSIDGNMGTEAFF TGTGCCAGTAGTATAGACGGCAACATGGGGACTGAAGCTTTCTTT . TRBV19 . TRBJ1-1
CASSQNLGASNEKLFF TGTGCCAGCAGCCAAAATCTAGGGGCCTCTAATGAAAAACTGTTTTTT . TRBV7-9 . TRBJ1-4
CATSSRDRESLGLNTEAFF TGTGCCACCAGCAGCCGGGACAGGGAATCGTTGGGTCTGAACACTGAAGCTTTCTTT TRBD1 TRBV15 . TRBJ1-1
CASSLALAGGEDTQYF TGCGCCAGCAGCTTGGCACTAGCGGGAGGGGAAGATACGCAGTATTTT TRBD2 TRBV5-1 . TRBJ2-3
CASSAGGLLEQYF TGTGCCAGTTCAGCGGGAGGGCTTCTCGAGCAGTACTTC TRBD2 TRBV2 . TRBJ2-7
CASSDPKDRGLADQPQHF TGTGCCAGCAGTGATCCTAAGGACAGGGGGCTTGCGGATCAGCCCCAGCATTTT TRBD1 TRBV6-1 . TRBJ1-5
CASSLIASPYEQYF TGTGCCAGCAGCTTAATAGCTAGTCCCTACGAGCAGTACTTC . TRBV7-2 once TRBJ2-7
CASSLTGQPQHF TGTGCCAGCAGTTTGACTGGGCAGCCCCAGCATTTT . TRBV27 . TRBJ1-5
CASSSVAYEQYF TGTGCCAGCAGCTCAGTGGCCTACGAGCAGTACTTC . TRBV7-9 . TRBJ2-7
CASSSTGGSWNEQFF TGTGCCAGCAGTTCGACAGGGGGCAGTTGGAATGAGCAGTTCTTC TRBD1 TRBV6-5 . TRBJ2-1
CAISGFGTGIYEQYF TGTGCCATCAGTGGCTTTGGGACAGGGATCTACGAGCAGTACTTC TRBD1 TRBV10-3 . TRBJ2-7
CASKEGAGTQVDTQYF TGTGCCAGCAAAGAAGGGGCTGGGACCCAAGTCGATACGCAGTATTTT . TRBV28 . TRBJ2-3
CASSHRDSYNEQFF TGCGCCAGCAGCCATCGGGACAGCTACAATGAGCAGTTCTTC TRBD1 TRBV4-1 once TRBJ2-1
CASSFLSRLSYEQYF TGTGCCAGCAGTTTTTTATCTCGGCTTTCCTACGAGCAGTACTTC . TRBV27 once TRBJ2-7
CASGRPQDTQYF TGTGCCAGCGGACGGCCCCAAGATACGCAGTATTTT . TRBV27 . TRBJ2-3
CASSQELAGLGETQYF TGCGCCAGCAGCCAAGAACTAGCGGGGCTTGGGGAGACCCAGTACTTC TRBD2 TRBV4-1 . TRBJ2-5
CASSQGLAGVEQYF TGTGCCAGCAGTCAAGGACTAGCGGGAGTCGAGCAGTACTTC TRBD2 TRBV27 . TRBJ2-7
CASNPRLAGSEQFF TGTGCCAGCAACCCCCGCCTAGCGGGATCCGAGCAGTTCTTC TRBD2 TRBV9 . TRBJ2-1
CASSDTGLDAYGYTF TGTGCCAGCAGTGACACAGGGCTAGACGCTTATGGCTACACCTTC . TRBV6-1 . TRBJ1-2
CASSGFGGDESDTQYF TGTGCCAGCAGCGGCTTCGGGGGCGATGAGTCAGATACGCAGTATTTT . TRBV28 . TRBJ2-3
CASKDRGRNEKLFF TGTGCCAGCAAGGACAGGGGGCGGAATGAAAAACTGTTTTTT TRBD1 TRBV6-5 . TRBJ1-4
CASRRENTGELFF TGTGCCAGCAGGAGAGAGAACACCGGGGAGCTGTTTTTT . TRBV7-3 . TRBJ2-2
CASSVGAGVEQYF TGTGCCAGCAGCGTAGGTGCAGGGGTCGAGCAGTACTTC . TRBV9 . TRBJ2-7
CASSQARESSYEQYF TGTGCCAGCAGCCAAGCTAGGGAGAGCTCCTACGAGCAGTACTTC . TRBV4-2 . TRBJ2-7
CASSSQLAGTYF TGTGCCAGCAGCTCCCAACTAGCGGGAACATATTTT TRBD2 TRBV7-9 . TRBJ2-3
CASSQRNHFSTDTQYF TGTGCCAGCAGCCAACGGAACCATTTCAGCACAGATACGCAGTATTTT . TRBV14 . TRBJ2-3
CASSRGLAGSETQYF TGTGCCAGCAGCCGGGGACTAGCGGGATCAGAGACCCAGTACTTC TRBD2 TRBV6-5 . TRBJ2-5
CATSRDPSDRGNQPQHF TGTGCCACCAGCAGAGATCCGTCAGACAGGGGCAATCAGCCCCAGCATTTT TRBD1 TRBV15 . TRBJ1-5
CASSPLGGRDYGYTF TGTGCCAGCTCACCACTGGGGGGTAGAGACTATGGCTACACCTTC . TRBV18 . TRBJ1-2
CASTKQGARFRKDAGELFF TGTGCCAGCACCAAACAGGGGGCAAGGTTTAGGAAGGATGCCGGGGAGCTGTTTTTT TRBD1 TRBV28 . TRBJ2-2
CATSSRDRDFKTQYF TGTGCCACCAGCAGCCGGGACAGGGACTTTAAGACCCAGTACTTC TRBD1 TRBV15 . TRBJ2-5
CASSLAGVDEQYF TGTGCCAGCAGTTTAGCGGGAGTAGACGAGCAGTACTTC TRBD2 TRBV13 . TRBJ2-7